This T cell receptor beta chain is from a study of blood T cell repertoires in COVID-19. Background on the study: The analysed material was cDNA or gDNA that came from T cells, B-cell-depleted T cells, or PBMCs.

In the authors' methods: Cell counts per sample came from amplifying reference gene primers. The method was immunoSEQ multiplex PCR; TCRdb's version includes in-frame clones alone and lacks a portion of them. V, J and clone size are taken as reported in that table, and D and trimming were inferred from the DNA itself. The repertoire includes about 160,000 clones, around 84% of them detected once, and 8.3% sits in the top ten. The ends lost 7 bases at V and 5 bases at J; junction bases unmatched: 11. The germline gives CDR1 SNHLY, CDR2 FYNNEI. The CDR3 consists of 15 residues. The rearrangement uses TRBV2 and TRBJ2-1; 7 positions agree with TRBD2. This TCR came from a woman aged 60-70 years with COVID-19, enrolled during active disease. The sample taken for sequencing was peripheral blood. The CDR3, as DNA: TGTGCCAGCATACTACATAGGACTAGTAACAATGAGCAGTTCTTC. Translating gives CASILHRTSNNEQFF. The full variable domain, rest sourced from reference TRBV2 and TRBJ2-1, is EPEVTQTPSHQVTQMGQEVILRCVPISNHLYFYWYRQILGQKVEFLVSFYNNEISEKSEIFDDQFSVERPDGSNFTLKIRSTKLEDSAMYFCASILHRTSNNEQFFGPGTRLTVL.